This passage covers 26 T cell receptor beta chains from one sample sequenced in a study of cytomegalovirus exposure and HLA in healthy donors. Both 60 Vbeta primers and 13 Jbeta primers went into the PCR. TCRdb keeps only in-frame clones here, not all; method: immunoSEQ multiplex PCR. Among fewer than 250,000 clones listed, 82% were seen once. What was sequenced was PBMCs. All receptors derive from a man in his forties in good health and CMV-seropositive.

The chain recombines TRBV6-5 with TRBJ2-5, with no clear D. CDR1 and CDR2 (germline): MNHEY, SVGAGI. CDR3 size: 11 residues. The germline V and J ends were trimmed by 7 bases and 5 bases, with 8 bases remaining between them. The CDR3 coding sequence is TGTGCCAGCACCCCTGGCGAGACCCAGTACTTC. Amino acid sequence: CASTPGETQYF.

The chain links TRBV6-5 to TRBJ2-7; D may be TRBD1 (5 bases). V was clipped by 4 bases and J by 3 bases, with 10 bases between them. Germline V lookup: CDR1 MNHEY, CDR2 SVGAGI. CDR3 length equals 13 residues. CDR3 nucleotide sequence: TGTGCCAGCAGTTTAGGGGCCGGCTACGAGCAGTACTTC. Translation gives CASSLGAGYEQYF.

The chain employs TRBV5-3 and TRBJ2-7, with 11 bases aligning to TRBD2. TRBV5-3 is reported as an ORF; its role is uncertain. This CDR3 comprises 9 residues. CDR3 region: CASKGTSGV. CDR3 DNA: TGTGCCAGCAAAGGGACTAGCGGCGTC.

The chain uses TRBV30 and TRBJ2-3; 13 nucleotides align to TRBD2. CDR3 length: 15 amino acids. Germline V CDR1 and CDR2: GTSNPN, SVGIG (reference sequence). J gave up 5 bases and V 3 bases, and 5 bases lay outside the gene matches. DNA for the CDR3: TGTGCCTGGAGACTAGCGGGAGGGCCGGGAGATACGCAGTATTTT. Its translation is CAWRLAGGPGDTQYF.

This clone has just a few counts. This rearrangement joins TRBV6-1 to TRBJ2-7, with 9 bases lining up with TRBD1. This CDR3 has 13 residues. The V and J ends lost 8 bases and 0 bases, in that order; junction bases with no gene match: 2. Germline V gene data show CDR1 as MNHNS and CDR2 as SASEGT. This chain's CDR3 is CASGQGFSYEQYF. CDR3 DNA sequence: TGTGCCAGCGGACAGGGGTTCTCCTACGAGCAGTACTTC.

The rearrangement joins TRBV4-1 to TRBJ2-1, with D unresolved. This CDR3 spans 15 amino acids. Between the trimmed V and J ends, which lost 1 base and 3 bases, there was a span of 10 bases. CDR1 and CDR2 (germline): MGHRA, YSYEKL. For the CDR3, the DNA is TGCGCCAGCAGCCAAGTACGGGTTGGCTACAATGAGCAGTTCTTC. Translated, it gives CASSQVRVGYNEQFF.

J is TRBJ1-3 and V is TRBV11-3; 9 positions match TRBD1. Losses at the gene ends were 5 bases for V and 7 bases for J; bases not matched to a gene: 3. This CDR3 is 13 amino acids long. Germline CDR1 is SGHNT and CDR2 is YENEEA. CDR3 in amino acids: CASSIGQGNTIYF. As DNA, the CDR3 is TGTGCCAGCAGCATCGGACAGGGGAACACCATATATTTT.

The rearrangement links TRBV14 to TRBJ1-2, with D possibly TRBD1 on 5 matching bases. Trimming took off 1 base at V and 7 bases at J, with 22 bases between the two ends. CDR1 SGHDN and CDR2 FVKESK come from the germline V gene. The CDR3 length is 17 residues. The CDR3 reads CASSQALAPAGVAGYTF. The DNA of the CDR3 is TGTGCCAGCAGCCAAGCTTTGGCACCCGCGGGGGTGGCTGGCTACACCTTC.

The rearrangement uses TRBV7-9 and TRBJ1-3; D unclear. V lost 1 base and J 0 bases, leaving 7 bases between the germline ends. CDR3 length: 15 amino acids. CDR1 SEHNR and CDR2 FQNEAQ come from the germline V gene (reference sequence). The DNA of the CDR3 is TGTGCCAGCAGCTTAGGACTGAACTCTGGAAACACCATATATTTT. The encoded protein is CASSLGLNSGNTIYF.

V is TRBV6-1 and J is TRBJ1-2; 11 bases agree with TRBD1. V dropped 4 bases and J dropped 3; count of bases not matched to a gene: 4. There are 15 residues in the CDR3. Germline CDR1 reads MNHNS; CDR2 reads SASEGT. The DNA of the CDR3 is TGTGCCAGCAGTGCTCGGACAGGGGGCGACTATGGCTACACCTTC. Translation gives CASSARTGGDYGYTF.

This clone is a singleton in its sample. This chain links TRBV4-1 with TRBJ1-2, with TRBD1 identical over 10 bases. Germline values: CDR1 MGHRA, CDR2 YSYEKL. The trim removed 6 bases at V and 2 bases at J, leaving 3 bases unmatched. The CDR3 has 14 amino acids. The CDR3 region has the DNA TGCGCCAGCAGTCCGGGACAGGGGAACTATGGCTACACCTTC. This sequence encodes CASSPGQGNYGYTF.

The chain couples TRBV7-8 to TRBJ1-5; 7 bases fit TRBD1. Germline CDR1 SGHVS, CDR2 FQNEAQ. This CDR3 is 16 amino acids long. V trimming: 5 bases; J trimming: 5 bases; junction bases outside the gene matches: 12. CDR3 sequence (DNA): TGTGCCAGCAGCCATCTGGACAGGCTGATCCATCAGCCCCAGCATTTT. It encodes CASSHLDRLIHQPQHF. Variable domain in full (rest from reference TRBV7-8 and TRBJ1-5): GAGVSQSPRYKVAKRGQDVALRCDPISGHVSLFWYQQALGQGPEFLTYFQNEAQLDKSGLPSDRFFAERPEGSVSTLKIQRTQQEDSAVYLCASSHLDRLIHQPQHFGDGTRLSIL.

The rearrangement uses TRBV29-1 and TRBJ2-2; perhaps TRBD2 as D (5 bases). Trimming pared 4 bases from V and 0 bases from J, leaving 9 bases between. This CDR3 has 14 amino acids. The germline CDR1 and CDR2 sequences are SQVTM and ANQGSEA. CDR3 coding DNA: TGCAGCGTTGCCGGACTTCCGAACACCGGGGAGCTGTTTTTT. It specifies CSVAGLPNTGELFF.

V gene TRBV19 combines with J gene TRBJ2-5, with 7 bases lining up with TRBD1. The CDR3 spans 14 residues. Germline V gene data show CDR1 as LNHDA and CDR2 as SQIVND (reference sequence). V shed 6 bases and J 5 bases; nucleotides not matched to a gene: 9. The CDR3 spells CASSPSGGLETQYF. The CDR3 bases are TGTGCCAGTAGCCCCTCAGGGGGATTGGAGACCCAGTACTTC.

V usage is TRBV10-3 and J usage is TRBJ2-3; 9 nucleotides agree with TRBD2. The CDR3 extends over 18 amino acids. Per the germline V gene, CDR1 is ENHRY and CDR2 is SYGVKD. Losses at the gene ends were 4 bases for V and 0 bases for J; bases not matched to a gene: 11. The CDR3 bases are TGTGCCATCAGTGTTGGCGGGAGGGACCTCGCTAGCACAGATACGCAGTATTTT. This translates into CAISVGGRDLASTDTQYF.

Here the CDR3 DNA reads TGTGCCAGCAGTGAAGGTGAGGTTTTCTCCTACGAGCAGTACTTC. Protein: CASSEGEVFSYEQYF. This sequence joins TRBV2 and TRBJ2-7; D is undetermined. CDR1 and CDR2 from the germline V gene are SNHLY and FYNNEI. V was cut by 1 base and J by 0 bases, with 10 bases left in between. This CDR3 has 15 residues.

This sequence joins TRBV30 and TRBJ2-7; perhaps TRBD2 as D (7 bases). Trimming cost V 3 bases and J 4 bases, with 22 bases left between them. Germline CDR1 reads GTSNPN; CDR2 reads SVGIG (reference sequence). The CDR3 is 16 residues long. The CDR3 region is CAWRTKGGGPPYEQYF. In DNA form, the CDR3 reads TGTGCCTGGAGGACCAAGGGGGGAGGGCCCCCATACGAGCAGTACTTC.

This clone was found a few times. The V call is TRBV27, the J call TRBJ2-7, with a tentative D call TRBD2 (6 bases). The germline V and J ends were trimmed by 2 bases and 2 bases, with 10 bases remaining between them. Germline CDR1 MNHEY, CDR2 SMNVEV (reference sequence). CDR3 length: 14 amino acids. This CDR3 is CASSLRGGAYEQYF. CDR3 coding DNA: TGTGCCAGCAGTTTAAGGGGAGGCGCCTACGAGCAGTACTTC.

This chain's CDR3 is CASSQDTGTGSGEAFF. In nucleotides, the CDR3 is TGCGCCAGCAGCCAAGATACCGGGACAGGGTCGGGAGAAGCTTTCTTT. This chain joins TRBV4-1 and TRBJ1-1, with 9 bases aligning to TRBD1. This CDR3 is built from 16 residues. The junction had 10 bases not matched to a gene; V was cut back by 0 bases and J by 8 bases. Germline loops: CDR1 MGHRA, CDR2 YSYEKL.

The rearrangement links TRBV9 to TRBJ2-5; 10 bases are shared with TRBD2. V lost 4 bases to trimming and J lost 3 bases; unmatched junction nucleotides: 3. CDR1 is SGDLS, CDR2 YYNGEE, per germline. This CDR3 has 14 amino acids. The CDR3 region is CASSLAGGKETQYF. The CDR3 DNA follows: TGTGCCAGCAGCTTAGCGGGAGGCAAAGAGACCCAGTACTTC.

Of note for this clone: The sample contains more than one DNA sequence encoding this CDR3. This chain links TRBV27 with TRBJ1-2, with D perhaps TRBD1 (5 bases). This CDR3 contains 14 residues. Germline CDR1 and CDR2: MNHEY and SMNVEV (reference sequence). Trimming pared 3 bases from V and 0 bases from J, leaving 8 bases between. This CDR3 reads CASSFGGANYGYTF. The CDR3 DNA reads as TGTGCCAGCAGTTTCGGGGGAGCTAACTATGGCTACACCTTC.

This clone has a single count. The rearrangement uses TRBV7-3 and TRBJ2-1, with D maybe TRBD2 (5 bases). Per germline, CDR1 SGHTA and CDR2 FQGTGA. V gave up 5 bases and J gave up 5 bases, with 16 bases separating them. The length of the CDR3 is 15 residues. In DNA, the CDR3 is TGTGCCAGCAGCACATACGGAGGAGGAGACAATGAGCAGTTCTTC. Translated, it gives CASSTYGGGDNEQFF.

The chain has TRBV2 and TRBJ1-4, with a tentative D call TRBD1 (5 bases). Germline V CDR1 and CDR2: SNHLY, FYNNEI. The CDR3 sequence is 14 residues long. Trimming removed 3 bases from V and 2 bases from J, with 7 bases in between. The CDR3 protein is CASSEGGTNEKLFF. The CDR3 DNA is TGTGCCAGCAGTGAGGGGGGGACTAATGAAAAACTGTTTTTT.

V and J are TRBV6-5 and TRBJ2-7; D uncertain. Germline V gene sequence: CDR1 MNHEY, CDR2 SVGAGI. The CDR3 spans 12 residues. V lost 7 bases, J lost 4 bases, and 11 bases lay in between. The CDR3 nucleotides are TGTGCCAGCAAGACTTTAGGATACGAGCAGTACTTC. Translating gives CASKTLGYEQYF.

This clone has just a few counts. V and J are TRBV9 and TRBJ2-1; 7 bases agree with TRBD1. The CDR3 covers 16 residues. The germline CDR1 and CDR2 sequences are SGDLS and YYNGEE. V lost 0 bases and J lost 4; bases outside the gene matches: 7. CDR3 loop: CASSVAGTDVYNEQFF. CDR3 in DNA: TGTGCCAGCAGCGTAGCAGGGACAGACGTTTACAATGAGCAGTTCTTC.

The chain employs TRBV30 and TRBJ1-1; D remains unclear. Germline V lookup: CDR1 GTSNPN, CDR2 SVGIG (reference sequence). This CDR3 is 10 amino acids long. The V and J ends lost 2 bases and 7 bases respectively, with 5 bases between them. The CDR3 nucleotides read TGTGCCTGGAGTACGAGTGAAGCTTTCTTT. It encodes CAWSTSEAFF.